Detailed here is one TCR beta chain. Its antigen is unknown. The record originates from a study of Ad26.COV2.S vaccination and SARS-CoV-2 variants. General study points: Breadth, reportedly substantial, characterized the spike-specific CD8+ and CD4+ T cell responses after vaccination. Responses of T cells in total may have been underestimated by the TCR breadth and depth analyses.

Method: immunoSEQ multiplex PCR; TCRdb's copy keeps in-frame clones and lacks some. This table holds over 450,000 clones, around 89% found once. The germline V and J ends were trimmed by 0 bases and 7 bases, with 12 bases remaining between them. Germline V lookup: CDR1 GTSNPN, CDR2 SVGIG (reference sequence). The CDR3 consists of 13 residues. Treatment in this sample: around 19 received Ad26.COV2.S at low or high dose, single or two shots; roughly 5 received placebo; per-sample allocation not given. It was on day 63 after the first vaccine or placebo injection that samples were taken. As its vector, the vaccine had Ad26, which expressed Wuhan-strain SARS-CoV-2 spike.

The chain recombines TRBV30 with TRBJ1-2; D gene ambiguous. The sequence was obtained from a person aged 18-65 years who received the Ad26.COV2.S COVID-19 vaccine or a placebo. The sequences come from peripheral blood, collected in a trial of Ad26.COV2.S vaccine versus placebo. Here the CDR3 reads CAWSVPPYSGYTF. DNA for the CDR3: TGTGCCTGGAGTGTCCCCCCGTATTCTGGCTACACCTTC.